Below are 5 T cell receptor beta chains sequenced from a single sample in a study of blood T cell repertoires in COVID-19. Assay: immunoSEQ multiplex PCR; the TCRdb copy retains only in-frame clones and omits some. The sample lists more than 70,000 clones; more than 75% were seen once. What was sequenced was peripheral blood. The source of these receptors is a human donor in a cohort sampled during active COVID-19.

The chain joins TRBV11-2 to TRBJ2-7; 8 bases match TRBD1. The germline CDR1 and CDR2 sequences are SGHAT and FQNNGV. This CDR3 comprises 15 residues. The ends lost 5 bases at V and 3 bases at J; junction bases unmatched: 9. In DNA form, the CDR3 reads TGTGCCAGCAGCCTGACCGACAGGGGCATCTACGAGCAGTACTTC. Translating gives CASSLTDRGIYEQYF.

The chain employs TRBV5-6 and TRBJ1-4; 8 bases align to TRBD1. The germline CDR1 and CDR2 sequences are SGHDT and YYEEEE. The trim removed 4 bases at V and 8 bases at J, leaving 4 bases unmatched. The CDR3 sequence is 13 residues long. DNA of the CDR3: TGTGCCAGCAGCGGGGACAGGTGGGAAAAACTGTTTTTT. It translates to CASSGDRWEKLFF.

The chain uses TRBV4-1 and TRBJ1-2; D might be TRBD1 (5 bases). Trimming left V 3 bases short and J 8 bases short, with 13 bases between. Germline lookup yields CDR1 MGHRA and CDR2 YSYEKL. CDR3 length: 13 amino acids. CDR3 nucleotides: TGCGCCAGCAGCCAGGGCCAGGGACTCGGCTACACCTTC. Translating gives CASSQGQGLGYTF.

V usage is TRBV28 and J usage is TRBJ2-2, with TRBD2 matching 11 bases. CDR1 MDHEN and CDR2 SYDVKM come from the germline V gene. Trimming at V came to 5 bases and at J to 2 bases, leaving 10 bases not matched to a gene. This CDR3 region has 18 residues. This CDR3 is CASSTITSGGVNTGELFF. CDR3 DNA sequence: TGTGCCAGCAGTACGATCACTAGCGGGGGCGTTAACACCGGGGAGCTGTTTTTT. Supplemented by reference TRBV28 and TRBJ2-2, the full variable domain reads DVKVTQSSRYLVKRTGEKVFLECVQDMDHENMFWYRQDPGLGLRLIYFSYDVKMKEKGDIPEGYSVSREKKERFSLILESASTNQTSMYLCASSTITSGGVNTGELFFGEGSRLTVL.

The gene calls are TRBV9 and TRBJ2-7; D unclear. Trimming removed 4 bases from V and 6 bases from J, with 14 bases in between. Germline CDR1 SGDLS, CDR2 YYNGEE. The CDR3 has 13 amino acids. The CDR3 loop is CASSPPGLGEQYF. The CDR3 DNA reads TGTGCCAGCAGCCCCCCGGGTTTGGGCGAGCAGTACTTC.